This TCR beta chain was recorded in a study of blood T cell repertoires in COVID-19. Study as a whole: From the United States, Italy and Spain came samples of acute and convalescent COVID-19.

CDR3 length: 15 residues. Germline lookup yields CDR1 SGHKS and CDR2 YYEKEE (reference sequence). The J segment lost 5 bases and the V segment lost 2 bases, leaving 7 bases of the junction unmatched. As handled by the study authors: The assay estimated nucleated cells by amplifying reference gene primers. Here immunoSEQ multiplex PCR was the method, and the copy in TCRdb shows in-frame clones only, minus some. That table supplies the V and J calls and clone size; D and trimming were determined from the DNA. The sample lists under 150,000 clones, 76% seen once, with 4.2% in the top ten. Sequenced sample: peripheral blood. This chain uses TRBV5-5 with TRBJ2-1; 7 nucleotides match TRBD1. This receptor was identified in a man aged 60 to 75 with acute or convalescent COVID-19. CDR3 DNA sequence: TGTGCCAGCAGCTTTGGCCAGGGGGTGGACAATGAGCAGTTCTTC. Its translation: CASSFGQGVDNEQFF. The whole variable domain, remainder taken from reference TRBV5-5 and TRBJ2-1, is DAGVTQSPTHLIKTRGQQVTLRCSPISGHKSVSWYQQVLGQGPQFIFQYYEKEERGRGNFPDRFSARQFPNYSSELNVNALLLGDSALYLCASSFGQGVDNEQFFGPGTRLTVL.